These T cell receptor beta chains were read from a single sample in a study of Ad26.COV2.S vaccination and SARS-CoV-2 variants. Using immunoSEQ multiplex PCR, the repertoire was profiled, and TCRdb retains in-frame clones only, with some absent. The sample has about 97,000 clones, around 81% seen once. Here the sequenced sample was peripheral blood, taken after recovery from COVID-19. The receptors were gathered from a human donor who had recovered from COVID-19. The CDR3 runs from the conserved cysteine through the conserved F or W. A D gene is named only where the DNA matches it firmly. Size values are once, few and many counts, or a class for expanded clones, and some rows have none.

D gene: -
J gene: TRBJ1-5
clone size: -
V gene: TRBV27
CDR3 protein: CASSPARGQPQHF

D gene: -
J gene: TRBJ1-4
clone size: -
V gene: TRBV9
CDR3 protein: CASSPGAIGDEKLFF

D gene: TRBD1
J gene: TRBJ1-2
clone size: -
V gene: TRBV11-2
CDR3 protein: CASSYRDRFLGGGYTF

D gene: -
J gene: TRBJ1-1
clone size: -
V gene: TRBV28
CDR3 protein: CASANRRLTEAFF

D gene: TRBD2
J gene: TRBJ2-7
clone size: -
V gene: TRBV5-4
CDR3 protein: CASSSSSGGYEQYF

D gene: -
J gene: TRBJ1-6
clone size: -
V gene: TRBV12-1
CDR3 protein: CASSFALQGRCNSPLHF

D gene: TRBD1
J gene: TRBJ1-2
clone size: -
V gene: TRBV28
CDR3 protein: CASSLRGQGIRGYTF

D gene: -
J gene: TRBJ2-1
clone size: -
V gene: TRBV6-5
CDR3 protein: CASYQWGTARGGFF

D gene: TRBD2
J gene: TRBJ2-7
clone size: -
V gene: TRBV28
CDR3 protein: CATRRGLPYEQYF

D gene: TRBD1
J gene: TRBJ2-1
clone size: -
V gene: TRBV5-4
CDR3 protein: CASSLGGGQGVYNEQFF

D gene: -
J gene: TRBJ1-4
clone size: -
V gene: TRBV5-1
CDR3 protein: CASSLGGTFNEKLFF

D gene: TRBD1
J gene: TRBJ1-5
clone size: -
V gene: TRBV19
CDR3 protein: CASSSQTGRIQPQHF

D gene: -
J gene: TRBJ2-2
clone size: -
V gene: TRBV5-1
CDR3 protein: CASSLGGQPTGELFF

D gene: -
J gene: TRBJ2-1
clone size: once
V gene: TRBV6-2/TRBV6-3
CDR3 protein: CASSYIESSYNEQFF

D gene: TRBD1
J gene: TRBJ2-1
clone size: -
V gene: TRBV7-9
CDR3 protein: CASSSDREMNEQFF

D gene: -
J gene: TRBJ2-7
clone size: few
V gene: TRBV5-4
CDR3 protein: CASSLAGRTRTYEQYF

D gene: -
J gene: TRBJ1-1
clone size: few
V gene: TRBV6-5
CDR3 protein: CASSTRDFGEAFF

D gene: -
J gene: TRBJ2-7
clone size: -
V gene: TRBV19
CDR3 protein: CASSIRGPTYEQYF

D gene: -
J gene: TRBJ1-3
clone size: -
V gene: TRBV6-1
CDR3 protein: CASSGLTGFSGNTIYF

D gene: -
J gene: TRBJ1-2
clone size: -
V gene: TRBV5-4
CDR3 protein: CASSQSGTNYGYTF

D gene: TRBD2
J gene: TRBJ2-1
clone size: once
V gene: TRBV5-1
CDR3 protein: CASSLGLAGVGNEQFF

D gene: -
J gene: TRBJ2-7
clone size: many
V gene: TRBV28
CDR3 protein: CASSLRLGENEQYF

D gene: -
J gene: TRBJ1-1
clone size: -
V gene: TRBV10-3
CDR3 protein: CAIRSMNTEAFF

D gene: TRBD1
J gene: TRBJ1-5
clone size: few
V gene: TRBV15
CDR3 protein: CATSKGQGADSNQPQHF

D gene: -
J gene: TRBJ1-4
clone size: -
V gene: TRBV6-6
CDR3 protein: CASSYQGPNEKLFF

D gene: TRBD1
J gene: TRBJ2-3
clone size: -
V gene: TRBV7-9
CDR3 protein: CASSSQGASDTQYF

D gene: -
J gene: TRBJ2-7
clone size: -
V gene: TRBV24-1
CDR3 protein: CATSDTGYEQYF

D gene: -
J gene: TRBJ2-6
clone size: -
V gene: TRBV7-2
CDR3 protein: CASSRELRGANVLTF

D gene: -
J gene: TRBJ2-7
clone size: -
V gene: TRBV12-2
CDR3 protein: CASRFGLSYEQYF

D gene: -
J gene: TRBJ2-7
clone size: -
V gene: TRBV5-1
CDR3 protein: CASSLGTVSYEQYF

D gene: -
J gene: TRBJ2-6
clone size: -
V gene: TRBV5-1
CDR3 protein: CASSLVLGANVLTF

D gene: -
J gene: TRBJ2-3
clone size: -
V gene: TRBV13
CDR3 protein: CASSSTGVRDTDTQYF

D gene: TRBD1
J gene: TRBJ1-3
clone size: -
V gene: TRBV11-2
CDR3 protein: CASSLAPDRGQNTIYF

D gene: -
J gene: TRBJ1-5
clone size: -
V gene: TRBV9
CDR3 protein: CASSVNCRGNIGYSNQPQHF

D gene: TRBD2
J gene: TRBJ2-1
clone size: -
V gene: TRBV5-1
CDR3 protein: CASSLLTSGGENEQFF

D gene: TRBD1
J gene: TRBJ1-1
clone size: -
V gene: TRBV5-1
CDR3 protein: CASSNQDRTTNTEAFF

D gene: -
J gene: TRBJ2-7
clone size: -
V gene: TRBV2
CDR3 protein: CASTEWAFARGDYEQYF

D gene: -
J gene: TRBJ1-1
clone size: -
V gene: TRBV12-3/TRBV12-4
CDR3 protein: CASSPVLSTEAFF

D gene: TRBD1
J gene: TRBJ1-2
clone size: -
V gene: TRBV25-1
CDR3 protein: CASSEVQGASGYTF

D gene: -
J gene: TRBJ2-7
clone size: -
V gene: TRBV11-3
CDR3 protein: CANSLPTGITYEQYF

D gene: TRBD2
J gene: TRBJ2-2
clone size: -
V gene: TRBV3-1/TRBV3-2
CDR3 protein: CASSHSAGGNTGELFF